Presented here are 5 T cell receptor beta chains from one specimen sequenced in a study of blood T cell repertoires in COVID-19. Assay: immunoSEQ multiplex PCR; the TCRdb copy retains only in-frame clones and omits some. Among about 67,000 clones listed, approximately 87% were seen once. Input material: peripheral blood. The receptors were gathered from a woman aged 55 to 70 with acute or convalescent COVID-19.

The chain uses TRBV19 and TRBJ1-2; TRBD1 might be the D (6 bases). V lost 5 bases and J 4 bases, leaving 20 bases between the germline ends. Germline V lookup: CDR1 LNHDA, CDR2 SQIVND (reference sequence). The CDR3 is made up of 16 amino acids. The CDR3 sequence is CASSPKWGQLTYGYTF. DNA for the CDR3: TGTGCCAGTAGTCCGAAGTGGGGACAACTTACCTATGGCTACACCTTC.

J is TRBJ1-2 and V is TRBV5-6; D is unclear. Trimming cost V 0 bases and J 5 bases, with 23 bases left between them. Germline values: CDR1 SGHDT, CDR2 YYEEEE. The CDR3 contains 18 residues. This CDR3 reads CASSLDERRNFRRYGYTF. CDR3 nucleotide sequence: TGTGCCAGCAGCTTGGACGAAAGGAGGAACTTCCGACGGTATGGCTACACCTTC.

The V call is TRBV6-6, the J call TRBJ1-1; possibly TRBD1 for D (6 bases). With 8 bases removed from V and 12 bases from J, the gap between germline ends came to 22 bases. The CDR3 is made up of 13 amino acids. Germline V gene sequence: CDR1 MNHNY, CDR2 SVGAGI (reference sequence). As DNA, the CDR3 is TGTGCCAGCGTTCCTCAGAGGGGGGGCGAAACTTTCTTT. Amino acid sequence: CASVPQRGGETFF.

The gene calls are TRBV15 and TRBJ2-6; no clear D. The CDR3 runs to 13 residues. The V gene lost 8 bases and the J gene lost 2 bases, with 7 bases spanning the gap. CDR1 LNHNV and CDR2 YYDKDF come from the germline V gene (reference sequence). For the CDR3, the DNA is TGTGCCACCCTGAGGCCTGGGGCCAACGTCCTGACTTTC. It encodes CATLRPGANVLTF.

This chain joins TRBV3-1 (or the pseudogene TRBV3-2) and TRBJ1-6, with no clear D. Trimming shortened V by 3 bases and J by 1 base, and 4 bases separated the two germline ends. The CDR3 covers 14 residues. CDR1 and CDR2 (germline): LGHDT, YNNKEL (reference sequence). The CDR3 reads CASSQRSYNSPLHF. For the CDR3, the DNA is TGTGCCAGCAGCCAGAGATCCTATAATTCACCCCTCCACTTT.